This is a list of T cell receptor beta chains from one sample in a study of PD-1 blockade in classical Hodgkin lymphoma. Assay: immunoSEQ multiplex PCR; the TCRdb copy retains only in-frame clones and omits some. The sample includes tens of thousands of clones, 68% of them seen just once. This specimen consisted of peripheral blood mononuclear cells (PBMCs), obtained at baseline. These receptors all come from a human donor with classical Hodgkin lymphoma. CDR3s include the opening cysteine and the closing phenylalanine or tryptophan. Each record gives: CDR3 length, V gene, D gene, clone size, J gene, CDR3 DNA, CDR3 protein. A D gene is named only where the DNA matches it firmly. Where a row states a size, it is once, few, many or the class of an expanded clone; other rows omit it.

len: 11; v_gene: TRBV11-3; d_gene: -; abundance: -; j_gene: TRBJ2-5; CDR3nt: TGTGCCAGCAGCCCTTGGGAGACCCAGTACTTC; CDR3aa: CASSPWETQYF
len: 14; v_gene: TRBV7-5; d_gene: -; abundance: medium-sized; j_gene: TRBJ2-5; CDR3nt: TGTGCCAGAAGCTTTAAGGACAGGGAAGAGACCCAGTACTTC; CDR3aa: CARSFKDREETQYF
len: 14; v_gene: TRBV10-1; d_gene: -; abundance: -; j_gene: TRBJ2-3; CDR3nt: TGCGCCAGCAGTAGGACAGTTTTAACAGATACGCAGTATTTT; CDR3aa: CASSRTVLTDTQYF
len: 14; v_gene: TRBV7-9; d_gene: -; abundance: -; j_gene: TRBJ2-3; CDR3nt: TGTGCCAGCAGCTTAACGAGACTCACAGATACGCAGTATTTT; CDR3aa: CASSLTRLTDTQYF
len: 11; v_gene: TRBV6-6; d_gene: -; abundance: once; j_gene: TRBJ2-6; CDR3nt: TGTGCCAGTAGGGGTTCCAACGTCCTGACTTTC; CDR3aa: CASRGSNVLTF
len: 14; v_gene: TRBV27; d_gene: TRBD1; abundance: -; j_gene: TRBJ2-3; CDR3nt: TGTGCCAGCAGTTTTGGGACAGGGTCAGATACGCAGTATTTT; CDR3aa: CASSFGTGSDTQYF
len: 12; v_gene: TRBV7-3; d_gene: -; abundance: -; j_gene: TRBJ2-7; CDR3nt: TGTGCCAGCAGCCCGGACGGTAGCGAGCAGTACTTC; CDR3aa: CASSPDGSEQYF
len: 13; v_gene: TRBV30; d_gene: -; abundance: -; j_gene: TRBJ1-1; CDR3nt: TGTGCCTGGAGGTCGGGGGTTAAGTCTGAAGCTTTCTTT; CDR3aa: CAWRSGVKSEAFF
len: 13; v_gene: TRBV6-5; d_gene: -; abundance: once; j_gene: TRBJ1-2; CDR3nt: TGTGCCAGCAGTTACACGGATAACTATGGCTACACCTTC; CDR3aa: CASSYTDNYGYTF
len: 12; v_gene: TRBV10-3; d_gene: -; abundance: -; j_gene: TRBJ1-1; CDR3nt: TGTGCCATCGGAAGGGAGAACACTGAAGCTTTCTTT; CDR3aa: CAIGRENTEAFF
len: 15; v_gene: TRBV7-9; d_gene: -; abundance: -; j_gene: TRBJ1-3; CDR3nt: TGTGCCAGCAGCTTAGTCGGGGACTCTGGAAACACCATATATTTT; CDR3aa: CASSLVGDSGNTIYF
len: 15; v_gene: TRBV7-3; d_gene: TRBD2; abundance: -; j_gene: TRBJ2-7; CDR3nt: TGTGCCAGCAGCTTATCTAGCGGTAGCTCCTACGAGCAGTACTTC; CDR3aa: CASSLSSGSSYEQYF
len: 15; v_gene: TRBV29-1; d_gene: TRBD1; abundance: medium-sized; j_gene: TRBJ2-7; CDR3nt: TGCAGCGTCGGTGGCGGGACAGGGGTCCCCTACGAGCAGTACTTC; CDR3aa: CSVGGGTGVPYEQYF
len: 15; v_gene: TRBV29-1; d_gene: TRBD1; abundance: few; j_gene: TRBJ2-6; CDR3nt: TGCAGCGTTGACAGGGGGTCTTGTGGGGCCAACGTCCTGACTTTC; CDR3aa: CSVDRGSCGANVLTF
len: 14; v_gene: TRBV6-6; d_gene: -; abundance: -; j_gene: TRBJ1-1; CDR3nt: TGTGCCAGCAACACCCGGGAGGGTAACACTGAAGCTTTCTTT; CDR3aa: CASNTREGNTEAFF
len: 17; v_gene: TRBV4-3; d_gene: TRBD1; abundance: once; j_gene: TRBJ2-2; CDR3nt: TGCGCCAGCAGCCAAGGCCCAGGGGGCCAAAACACCGGGGAGCTGTTTTTT; CDR3aa: CASSQGPGGQNTGELFF
len: 14; v_gene: TRBV19; d_gene: -; abundance: -; j_gene: TRBJ2-1; CDR3nt: TGTGCCAGTAGGCGGGGGCGGTCCTACAATGAGCAGTTCTTC; CDR3aa: CASRRGRSYNEQFF
len: 14; v_gene: TRBV7-2; d_gene: -; abundance: -; j_gene: TRBJ2-7; CDR3nt: TGTGCCAGCAGCTTGGAAGGGGGAGTCTACGAGCAGTACTTC; CDR3aa: CASSLEGGVYEQYF
len: 14; v_gene: TRBV19; d_gene: -; abundance: -; j_gene: TRBJ1-3; CDR3nt: TGTGCCAGTAGCCGCCCGGACATTGGAAACACCATATATTTT; CDR3aa: CASSRPDIGNTIYF
len: 16; v_gene: TRBV5-4; d_gene: TRBD2; abundance: -; j_gene: TRBJ2-5; CDR3nt: TGTGCCAGCAGCTTGGCCGCGGGAGGGCCGTCCGAGACCCAGTACTTC; CDR3aa: CASSLAAGGPSETQYF
len: 14; v_gene: TRBV7-3; d_gene: TRBD2; abundance: -; j_gene: TRBJ2-7; CDR3nt: TGTGCCAGCAGCTCACTAGCGACGCCGTACGAGCAGTACTTC; CDR3aa: CASSSLATPYEQYF
len: 14; v_gene: TRBV4-3; d_gene: -; abundance: -; j_gene: TRBJ1-1; CDR3nt: TGCGCCAGCAGCCAAGCCCTTTGGAACACTGAAGCTTTCTTT; CDR3aa: CASSQALWNTEAFF
len: 15; v_gene: TRBV28; d_gene: TRBD1; abundance: -; j_gene: TRBJ1-3; CDR3nt: TGTGCCAGCTATCGAACCGGACAGGGCGGAAACACCATATATTTT; CDR3aa: CASYRTGQGGNTIYF
len: 17; v_gene: TRBV7-9; d_gene: TRBD1; abundance: few; j_gene: TRBJ1-1; CDR3nt: TGTGCCAGCAGCTTAGTTCTAGGGACAGGGAGGGGCACTGAAGCTTTCTTT; CDR3aa: CASSLVLGTGRGTEAFF
len: 12; v_gene: TRBV6-5; d_gene: TRBD1; abundance: few; j_gene: TRBJ2-1; CDR3nt: TGTGCCAGCAGCTCGACAGGGTTCGAGCAGTTCTTC; CDR3aa: CASSSTGFEQFF
len: 13; v_gene: TRBV9; d_gene: -; abundance: -; j_gene: TRBJ2-1; CDR3nt: TGTGCCAGCAGCGCCAGTAGTTTTAATGAGCAGTTCTTC; CDR3aa: CASSASSFNEQFF
len: 16; v_gene: TRBV4-1; d_gene: TRBD1; abundance: -; j_gene: TRBJ1-2; CDR3nt: TGCGCCAGCAGCCAGAGGACAGGGGTATACTTCAATGGCTACACCTTC; CDR3aa: CASSQRTGVYFNGYTF
len: 14; v_gene: TRBV7-8; d_gene: -; abundance: few; j_gene: TRBJ2-1; CDR3nt: TGTGCCAGCAGCTTATTCGGAGGTAGGGATGAGCAGTTCTTC; CDR3aa: CASSLFGGRDEQFF
len: 17; v_gene: TRBV7-2; d_gene: TRBD2; abundance: few; j_gene: TRBJ2-7; CDR3nt: TGTGCCAGCAGCCCAGGTACAATAGCGGGGCTCGCCTACGAGCAGTACTTC; CDR3aa: CASSPGTIAGLAYEQYF
len: 13; v_gene: TRBV11-2; d_gene: TRBD2; abundance: few; j_gene: TRBJ2-5; CDR3nt: TGTGCCAGCAGCCCGGGACTAGCGGAGACCCAGTACTTC; CDR3aa: CASSPGLAETQYF
len: 18; v_gene: TRBV18; d_gene: TRBD2; abundance: -; j_gene: TRBJ2-2; CDR3nt: TGTGCCAGCCCTCTTACCGGGACTAGCGGGAGCCACACCGGGGAGCTGTTTTTT; CDR3aa: CASPLTGTSGSHTGELFF
len: 14; v_gene: TRBV25-1; d_gene: -; abundance: few; j_gene: TRBJ1-4; CDR3nt: TGTGCCAGCAGTCTCACCGCAACTAATGAAAAACTGTTTTTT; CDR3aa: CASSLTATNEKLFF
len: 15; v_gene: TRBV4-3; d_gene: -; abundance: -; j_gene: TRBJ1-2; CDR3nt: TGCGCCAGCAGCCAAGAGATTGGACGGGGGCATGGCTACACCTTC; CDR3aa: CASSQEIGRGHGYTF
len: 13; v_gene: TRBV30; d_gene: -; abundance: -; j_gene: TRBJ1-1; CDR3nt: TGTGCCTGGACCGACAACTCTGGGACTGAAGCTTTCTTT; CDR3aa: CAWTDNSGTEAFF
len: 16; v_gene: TRBV15; d_gene: -; abundance: -; j_gene: TRBJ2-7; CDR3nt: TGTGCCACCAGCAGAGGCGTGGGACTAGGGGGCAGCGAGCAGTACTTC; CDR3aa: CATSRGVGLGGSEQYF
len: 15; v_gene: TRBV6-5; d_gene: TRBD2; abundance: few; j_gene: TRBJ2-7; CDR3nt: TGTGCCAGCAGTTACTTGCCTAGCGGGAAAGGCGAGCAGTACTTC; CDR3aa: CASSYLPSGKGEQYF
len: 13; v_gene: TRBV7-2; d_gene: -; abundance: -; j_gene: TRBJ2-3; CDR3nt: TGTGCCAGCAGCAGGGACTTCACAGATACGCAGTATTTT; CDR3aa: CASSRDFTDTQYF
len: 16; v_gene: TRBV9; d_gene: -; abundance: -; j_gene: TRBJ2-2; CDR3nt: TGTGCCAGCAGCGTAGATGTAACAGATTACACCGGGGAGCTGTTTTTT; CDR3aa: CASSVDVTDYTGELFF
len: 12; v_gene: TRBV7-2; d_gene: -; abundance: -; j_gene: TRBJ1-2; CDR3nt: TGTGCCAGCAGCCTCAGCCCTTCGGGCTACACCTTC; CDR3aa: CASSLSPSGYTF
len: 12; v_gene: TRBV28; d_gene: -; abundance: -; j_gene: TRBJ1-5; CDR3nt: TGTGCCAGCAGTCTGATGAATCAGCCCCAGCATTTT; CDR3aa: CASSLMNQPQHF
len: 11; v_gene: TRBV6-5; d_gene: -; abundance: -; j_gene: TRBJ2-4; CDR3nt: TGTGCCAGCAGTCACTCAAACATTCAGTACTTC; CDR3aa: CASSHSNIQYF
len: 15; v_gene: TRBV6-5; d_gene: TRBD1; abundance: -; j_gene: TRBJ1-2; CDR3nt: TGTGCCAGCAGTTACGCTTGGACAGGGTTAAAGGGCTACACCTTC; CDR3aa: CASSYAWTGLKGYTF
len: 13; v_gene: TRBV19; d_gene: TRBD1; abundance: few; j_gene: TRBJ1-6; CDR3nt: TGTGCCAGTAGTACCGAACAGGGGAAACCCCTCCACTTT; CDR3aa: CASSTEQGKPLHF
len: 15; v_gene: TRBV30; d_gene: -; abundance: -; j_gene: TRBJ2-2; CDR3nt: TGTGCCTGGGCATCCTGGGGCTCGAACACCGGGGAGCTGTTTTTT; CDR3aa: CAWASWGSNTGELFF
len: 15; v_gene: TRBV12-5; d_gene: -; abundance: few; j_gene: TRBJ2-1; CDR3nt: TGTGCTAGTGGTCCTGGAGACAACAACTACAATGAGCAGTTCTTC; CDR3aa: CASGPGDNNYNEQFF
len: 14; v_gene: TRBV28; d_gene: -; abundance: -; j_gene: TRBJ1-2; CDR3nt: TGTGCCAGCAGCAAACAGGGTAGGGACTATGGCTACACCTTC; CDR3aa: CASSKQGRDYGYTF
len: 11; v_gene: TRBV6-5; d_gene: -; abundance: -; j_gene: TRBJ2-7; CDR3nt: TGTGCCAGCAGCTCCCGGGGGGAGCAGTACTTC; CDR3aa: CASSSRGEQYF
len: 18; v_gene: TRBV28; d_gene: TRBD1; abundance: few; j_gene: TRBJ1-3; CDR3nt: TGTGCCAGCAGTTCCCGGACAGGGATGATCCTCTCTGGAAACACCATATATTTT; CDR3aa: CASSSRTGMILSGNTIYF
len: 15; v_gene: TRBV18; d_gene: TRBD1; abundance: -; j_gene: TRBJ2-5; CDR3nt: TGTGCCAGCTCACCTGGGACAGGGGCTCAAGAGACCCAGTACTTC; CDR3aa: CASSPGTGAQETQYF
len: 14; v_gene: TRBV4-3; d_gene: TRBD2; abundance: -; j_gene: TRBJ2-1; CDR3nt: TGCGCCAGCAGCCGTTCGGGGGGGGCGGCCCAGCAGTTCTTC; CDR3aa: CASSRSGGAAQQFF
len: 21; v_gene: TRBV4-3; d_gene: TRBD1; abundance: -; j_gene: TRBJ1-5; CDR3nt: TGCGCCAGCAGCCAGTTCTATCCGGGACAGGGTTCTCTTTATAGCAATCAGCCCCAGCATTTT; CDR3aa: CASSQFYPGQGSLYSNQPQHF